These T cell receptor beta chains were read from a single sample in a study of shared clonotypes between healthy human individuals. Assay: immunoSEQ multiplex PCR; the TCRdb copy retains only in-frame clones and omits some. The profile shows fewer than 400,000 clones, roughly 70% of them singletons. The source material was memory CD4+ T cells sorted from blood. The receptors come from a man aged 25-45 years in good health. Each CDR3 is given with its conserved first and last residue. Fields, in order: V gene, J gene, D gene, clone size, CDR3 protein, CDR3 DNA. The D gene is left open where the match is weak. Size values are once, few and many counts, or a class for expanded clones, and some rows have none.

>TRBV6-6|TRBJ1-3|NA|NA
CASSYREGTWYF
TGTGCCAGCAGTTACCGCGAGGGTACATGGTATTTT
>TRBV19|TRBJ2-1|NA|NA
CASSIKMTNEQFF
TGTGCCAGTAGTATAAAGATGACCAATGAGCAGTTCTTC
>TRBV2|TRBJ1-2|NA|NA
CASSGETYGYTF
TGTGCCAGCTCCGGGGAGACCTATGGCTACACCTTC
>TRBV7-2|TRBJ2-1|TRBD2|NA
CASSLNWAGENEQFF
TGTGCCAGCAGCTTAAATTGGGCGGGAGAAAATGAGCAGTTCTTC
>TRBV29-1|TRBJ1-2|TRBD1|NA
CSVWTGGTNYGYTF
TGCAGCGTCTGGACAGGGGGCACTAACTATGGCTACACCTTC
>TRBV27|TRBJ2-1|TRBD2|once
CASRPGTSGRNEQFF
TGTGCCAGCAGGCCAGGGACTAGCGGGAGGAATGAGCAGTTCTTC
>TRBV5-1|TRBJ2-5|NA|NA
CASSLEPHGQETQYF
TGCGCCAGCAGCTTGGAGCCCCATGGGCAAGAGACCCAGTACTTC
>TRBV5-1|TRBJ2-6|NA|NA
CASSPMGMGTGANVLTF
TGCGCCAGCAGCCCAATGGGGATGGGTACTGGGGCCAACGTCCTGACTTTC
>TRBV7-8|TRBJ1-1|TRBD1|NA
CASSLYGQGSEAFF
TGTGCCAGCAGCTTGTATGGACAGGGGAGTGAAGCTTTCTTT
>TRBV2|TRBJ2-6|NA|NA
CASTTGAAGANVLTF
TGTGCCAGCACCACCGGGGCTGCTGGGGCCAACGTCCTGACTTTC
>TRBV4-2|TRBJ2-5|NA|NA
CASSLEQETQYF
TGTGCCAGCAGCCTGGAACAAGAGACCCAGTACTTC
>TRBV6-1|TRBJ2-2|NA|NA
CASSALSGATGELFF
TGTGCCAGCAGTGCCCTAAGCGGAGCCACCGGGGAGCTGTTTTTT
>TRBV7-6|TRBJ1-4|TRBD1|NA
CASSLLAGGHEKLFF
TGTGCCAGCAGCTTACTTGCAGGGGGCCATGAAAAACTGTTTTTT
>TRBV5-1|TRBJ1-2|NA|NA
CASSLGRGAGYTF
TGCGCCAGCAGCTTGGGGCGGGGGGCCGGCTACACCTTC
>TRBV2|TRBJ1-5|TRBD1|once
CAGKGQSNQPQHF
TGTGCCGGAAAGGGACAGAGCAATCAGCCCCAGCATTTT
>TRBV4-1|TRBJ2-1|NA|few
CASSQEYGGGEQFF
TGCGCCAGCAGCCAAGAATACGGGGGCGGTGAGCAGTTCTTC
>TRBV7-4|TRBJ2-3|TRBD1|NA
CASSFGTASYF
TGTGCCAGCAGCTTCGGGACAGCTTCATATTTT
>TRBV9|TRBJ2-1|NA|NA
CASSPAGGGTSYNEQFF
TGTGCCAGCAGCCCAGCCGGCGGCGGGACGTCGTACAATGAGCAGTTCTTC
>TRBV19|TRBJ2-7|TRBD1|NA
CASRGDRSYEQYF
TGTGCCAGTAGGGGGGACAGATCCTACGAGCAGTACTTC
>TRBV28|TRBJ1-4|NA|once
CASSTTRGGNEKLFF
TGTGCCAGCAGTACCACCCGGGGCGGGAATGAAAAACTGTTTTTT
>TRBV9|TRBJ2-1|TRBD2|few
CASSPRIAGDHEQFF
TGTGCCAGCAGCCCCCGGATAGCGGGAGATCATGAGCAGTTCTTC
>TRBV19|TRBJ1-2|NA|NA
CASSIDLGRGSGYTF
TGTGCCAGTAGTATAGATCTGGGCAGGGGAAGTGGCTACACCTTC
>TRBV19|TRBJ2-1|NA|NA
CASSIGSRSYNEQFF
TGTGCCAGTAGTATCGGGAGCCGGTCCTACAATGAGCAGTTCTTC
>TRBV10-2|TRBJ1-3|NA|few
CASSVKGLGVGRFSGNTIYF
TGCGCCAGCAGTGTTAAGGGGTTGGGAGTCGGGCGGTTCTCTGGAAACACCATATATTTT
>TRBV10-1|TRBJ1-1|NA|NA
CASSASGTFLTGSNTEAFF
TGCGCCAGCAGTGCTTCGGGGACATTCTTAACAGGGTCGAACACTGAAGCTTTCTTT
>TRBV6-5|TRBJ2-7|TRBD2|NA
CASSYPGLAGNEQYF
TGTGCCAGCAGTTACCCGGGACTAGCGGGAAACGAGCAGTACTTC
>TRBV15|TRBJ1-5|NA|few
CATKHMGYADQPQHF
TGTGCCACCAAGCATATGGGGTATGCGGATCAGCCCCAGCATTTT
>TRBV5-6|TRBJ2-1|NA|NA
CASNPVGFNEQFF
TGTGCCAGCAACCCGGTAGGCTTCAATGAGCAGTTCTTC
>TRBV7-9|TRBJ2-2|TRBD2|NA
CASSLGPGLAGAGELFF
TGTGCCAGCAGCTTAGGACCGGGACTAGCGGGAGCCGGGGAGCTGTTTTTT
>TRBV28|TRBJ1-1|NA|NA
CASSRRGAFF
TGTGCCAGCAGTCGCCGTGGGGCTTTCTTT
>TRBV28|TRBJ1-2|NA|NA
CASSLPTYTAVRDYGYTF
TGTGCCAGCAGTTTACCCACTTATACCGCCGTCCGTGACTATGGCTACACCTTC
>TRBV11-2|TRBJ2-1|NA|few
CASSLAGAHNEQFF
TGTGCCAGCAGCTTAGCTGGGGCTCACAATGAGCAGTTCTTC
>TRBV5-1|TRBJ2-1|NA|NA
CASSLREYEQFF
TGCGCCAGCAGCTTGAGGGAATATGAGCAGTTCTTC
>TRBV9|TRBJ2-5|NA|NA
CASSVRQFETQYF
TGTGCCAGCAGCGTACGACAGTTCGAGACCCAGTACTTC
>TRBV14|TRBJ2-3|NA|once
CASSQDLVVTTQYF
TGTGCCAGCAGCCAAGATCTGGTGGTAACTACGCAGTATTTT
>TRBV7-9|TRBJ2-7|NA|NA
CASSLAGPVQQYF
TGTGCCAGCAGCTTAGCGGGACCCGTGCAGCAGTACTTC
>TRBV5-7|TRBJ2-7|TRBD1|NA
CASSSRQGRWPATYEQYF
TGTGCCAGCAGCTCCCGACAGGGTCGCTGGCCCGCGACCTACGAGCAGTACTTC
>TRBV2|TRBJ2-2|TRBD1|NA
CASRDRGRGAGELFF
TGTGCCAGCCGGGACAGGGGGCGCGGGGCCGGGGAGCTGTTTTTT
>TRBV19|TRBJ2-5|NA|NA
CASSINGRIQETQYF
TGTGCCAGTAGTATTAATGGCAGGATCCAAGAGACCCAGTACTTC
>TRBV5-5|TRBJ1-2|TRBD1|NA
CASSRDRGRSYGYTF
TGTGCCAGCAGCCGGGACAGGGGGAGGTCCTATGGCTACACCTTC
>TRBV5-1|TRBJ1-4|NA|NA
CASRGAAANEKLFF
TGCGCCAGCAGGGGGGCCGCTGCTAATGAAAAACTGTTTTTT
>TRBV2|TRBJ1-2|NA|NA
CASRFWGATGYGYTF
TGTGCCAGCAGGTTTTGGGGGGCCACTGGCTATGGCTACACCTTC
>TRBV27|TRBJ2-2|TRBD2|NA
CASSLRLPGLAGANGELFF
TGTGCCAGCAGTCTAAGGCTCCCGGGACTAGCGGGAGCCAACGGGGAGCTGTTTTTT
>TRBV6-1|TRBJ2-6|NA|NA
CASSGISGANVLTF
TGTGCCAGCAGTGGAATCTCTGGGGCCAACGTCCTGACTTTC
>TRBV29-1|TRBJ2-4|NA|NA
CSVGGGAGKNIQYF
TGCAGCGTTGGGGGGGGCGCGGGCAAAAACATTCAGTACTTC
>TRBV15|TRBJ1-2|TRBD1|few
CATDRDYGYTF
TGTGCCACCGACAGGGACTATGGCTACACCTTC
>TRBV7-9|TRBJ2-5|TRBD1|NA
CASSSGDRAGEETQYF
TGTGCCAGCAGCTCCGGGGACAGGGCGGGCGAAGAGACCCAGTACTTC
>TRBV6-1|TRBJ2-7|TRBD2|few
CASSEVGGAYEQYF
TGTGCCAGCAGTGAAGTCGGGGGGGCCTACGAGCAGTACTTC
>TRBV5-5|TRBJ2-2|TRBD2|NA
CASSLTSGSVYTGELFF
TGTGCCAGCAGCTTAACTAGCGGGAGCGTTTACACCGGGGAGCTGTTTTTT
>TRBV7-9|TRBJ2-5|NA|NA
CASSYTSSAQETQYF
TGTGCCAGCAGCTATACTAGCTCTGCTCAAGAGACCCAGTACTTC
>TRBV18|TRBJ2-3|NA|NA
CASSPDQAQYF
TGTGCCAGCTCACCCGATCAAGCGCAGTATTTT
>TRBV6-1|TRBJ2-5|NA|few
CASSEEYWYQETQYF
TGTGCCAGCAGTGAAGAATACTGGTACCAAGAGACCCAGTACTTC
>TRBV28|TRBJ1-5|NA|NA
CASSLGGSNQPQHF
TGTGCCAGCAGTTTAGGGGGTAGCAATCAGCCCCAGCATTTT
>TRBV19|TRBJ1-4|NA|NA
CASSSATRGGLFF
TGTGCCAGTAGTAGCGCAACCCGAGGTGGACTGTTTTTT
>TRBV27|TRBJ1-5|TRBD1|NA
CASSSQQGPYQPQHF
TGTGCCAGCAGTTCCCAACAGGGGCCTTATCAGCCCCAGCATTTT
>TRBV5-1|TRBJ2-3|TRBD1|NA
CASSDRGRADTQYF
TGCGCCAGTTCGGACAGGGGGCGCGCAGATACGCAGTATTTT